This entry describes one T cell receptor (beta chain). The data belong to a study of blood T cell repertoires in COVID-19. Study in general: The United States, Italy and Spain were the sources of the acute and convalescent COVID-19 samples. T cells, B-cell-depleted T cells, or PBMCs provided the cDNA or gDNA that served as material.

With 3 bases removed from V and 4 bases from J, the gap between germline ends came to 9 bases. This CDR3 is 13 amino acids long. Original methodology: Nucleated cell counts were estimated from reference gene primer amplification. Generated by immunoSEQ multiplex PCR, the TCRdb table keeps only in-frame clones and is missing some. From that table come the V and J calls and clone size; the DNA was used to work out D and trimming. The data contain about 80,000 clones, about nine tenths of them seen just once; the ten biggest clones take up 1.5% to 2%. This clonotype originated in a woman between 45 and 65 years old in a cohort sampled during active COVID-19. The sequencing sample was made of peripheral blood. The rearrangement links TRBV12-3 or TRBV12-4 to TRBJ2-5; D remains unclear. CDR3 region: CASSFEASETQYF. In DNA, the CDR3 is TGTGCCAGCAGTTTCGAGGCGTCAGAGACCCAGTACTTC.